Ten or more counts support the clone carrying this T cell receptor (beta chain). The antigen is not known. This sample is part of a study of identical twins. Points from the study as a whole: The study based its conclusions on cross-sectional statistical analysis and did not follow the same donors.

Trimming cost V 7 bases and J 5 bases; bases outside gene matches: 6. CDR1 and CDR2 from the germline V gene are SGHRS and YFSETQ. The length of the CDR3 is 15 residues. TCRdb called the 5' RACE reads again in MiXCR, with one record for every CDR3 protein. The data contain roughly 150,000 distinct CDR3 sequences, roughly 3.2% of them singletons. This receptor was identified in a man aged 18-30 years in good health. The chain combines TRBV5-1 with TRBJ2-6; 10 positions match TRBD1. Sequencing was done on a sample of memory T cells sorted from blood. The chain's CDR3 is CASGGQGERANVLTF. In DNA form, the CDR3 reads TGCGCCAGCGGAGGACAGGGGGAAAGGGCCAACGTCCTGACTTTC.